One sample yielded the 14 T cell receptor beta chains listed below, sequenced in a study of T-cell memory formation after mild COVID-19. TCRdb re-derived calls from the 5' RACE reads in MiXCR, one entry per CDR3 protein. The sample includes some 43,000 distinct CDR3 sequences, 6.1% of them seen just once. Sequencing input: PBMCs or a T cell subset sorted from them (not recorded which). The receptor source for this set is an adult who had mild COVID-19 (a few samples of this study predate the infection). Cell type and time point are not known.

In its sample, this clonotype was seen many times. The rearrangement links TRBV5-6 to TRBJ1-1, with no clear D. Germline V gene lookup returns CDR1 SGHDT and CDR2 YYEEEE. The CDR3 consists of 15 residues. V gave up 4 bases and J gave up 0 bases, with 13 bases separating them. CDR3 amino acids: CASSRLAPLNTEAFF. The CDR3, as DNA: TGTGCCAGCAGCCGTTTGGCTCCTCTGAACACTGAAGCTTTCTTT.

There are many counts of this clonotype. The genes are TRBV11-1 and TRBJ2-2, with unresolved D. Germline V lookup: CDR1 SGHAT, CDR2 FQDESV (reference sequence). The V and J ends lost 5 bases and 4 bases respectively, with 11 bases between them. This CDR3 has 14 amino acids. The CDR3 DNA follows: TGTGCCAGCAGCCCAATCAGCCTCACCGGGGAGCTGTTTTTT. It is translated as CASSPISLTGELFF.

The chain recombines TRBV12-3 or TRBV12-4 with TRBJ1-5; the match to TRBD1 covers 7 bases. The CDR3 extends over 13 amino acids. J lost 3 bases, V lost 6 bases, and 2 bases had no gene match. CDR3 sequence reads: CASRGQDNQPQHF. Written as DNA, the CDR3 is TGTGCCAGCAGAGGACAGGACAATCAGCCCCAGCATTTT.

This clonotype was observed at least ten times. V and J are TRBV20-1 and TRBJ2-3; weak D call: TRBD2 (5 bases). Trimming removed 3 bases at V and 3 bases at J, with 10 bases between. This CDR3 has 13 residues. Per the germline V gene, CDR1 is DFQATT and CDR2 is SNEGSKA (reference sequence). CDR3 residues: CSARKDLTDTQYF. CDR3 DNA: TGCAGTGCTAGGAAGGACTTAACAGATACGCAGTATTTT.

This clonotype was recorded at least ten times. V gene TRBV7-2 combines with J gene TRBJ2-5; tentative D call: TRBD2 (6 bases). Germline-derived CDR1 and CDR2 are SGHTA and FQGNSA. With 6 bases removed from V and 4 bases from J, the gap between germline ends came to 24 bases. This CDR3 comprises 17 residues. This CDR3 reads CASSMGGGPIQRETQYF. The DNA of the CDR3 is TGTGCCAGCAGTATGGGGGGAGGTCCTATCCAGCGAGAGACCCAGTACTTC.

The J gene is TRBJ1-3, the V gene TRBV3-1; 7 bases fit TRBD1. Germline V gives CDR1 LGHDT, CDR2 YNNKEL (reference sequence). The CDR3 runs 14 residues. J was trimmed by 7 bases and V by 5 bases; bases with no gene match: 8. The CDR3 spells CASSTGALGNTIYF. CDR3 coding DNA: TGTGCCAGCAGCACAGGGGCCTTAGGGAACACCATATATTTT.

The sample holds a few counts of this clonotype. The V and J genes are TRBV19 and TRBJ1-6, with D perhaps TRBD1 (6 bases). The CDR3 runs 16 residues. The V end lost 3 bases, the J end lost 10 bases, and 19 bases lay between the germline ends. Looked up from germline, CDR1 is LNHDA and CDR2 is SQIVND (reference sequence). This CDR3 is CASSILTPDRFSPLHF. CDR3 DNA: TGTGCCAGTAGTATTCTCACTCCGGACAGATTCTCACCCCTCCACTTT.

Many counts were recorded for this clonotype. J is TRBJ1-1 and V is TRBV29-1, with D possibly matching TRBD1 (6 bases). The V gene's germline CDR1 is SQVTM and CDR2 ANQGSEA. Trimming left V 0 bases short and J 5 bases short, with 13 bases between. This CDR3 has 14 amino acids. CDR3 sequence reads: CSVEEGGLGTEAFF. CDR3 nucleotides: TGCAGCGTTGAAGAAGGGGGGCTGGGGACTGAAGCTTTCTTT.

This clonotype has a count of ten or more. The rearrangement joins TRBV6-5 to TRBJ2-7; D gene unclear. The CDR3 consists of 14 residues. Germline CDR1 reads MNHEY; CDR2 reads SVGAGI. V lost 8 bases to trimming and J lost 9 bases, with 23 bases between them. The DNA of the CDR3 is TGTGCCAGCCGGCCTAATGGGAAGACTCCTCCGCAGTACTTC. Protein product: CASRPNGKTPPQYF.

The chain couples TRBV28 to TRBJ1-5, with D unclear. Germline V CDR1 and CDR2: MDHEN, SYDVKM. This CDR3 is built from 17 residues. Trimming left V 6 bases short and J 1 base short, with 19 bases between. The CDR3: CASRIDYLVGSNQPQHF. The CDR3 bases are TGTGCCAGCAGGATCGACTATCTGGTGGGAAGCAATCAGCCCCAGCATTTT.

This clonotype was found many times. J is TRBJ2-3 and V is TRBV12-3 or TRBV12-4; maybe TRBD1 (6 bases). Trimming shortened V by 6 bases and J by 3 bases, and 13 bases separated the two germline ends. The CDR3 extends over 14 amino acids. For the CDR3, the DNA is TGTGCCAGCAGCTACAGGGAGATTACAGATACGCAGTATTTT. Translating it yields CASSYREITDTQYF.

This clonotype has a handful of counts. J is TRBJ2-7 and V is TRBV11-3, with a tentative D call TRBD1 (5 bases). The CDR3 totals 12 residues. The germline CDR1 and CDR2 sequences are SGHNT and YENEEA. Between the trimmed V and J ends, which lost 5 bases and 6 bases, there was a span of 11 bases. The CDR3 loop reads CASSPQGIEQYF. CDR3 sequence (DNA): TGTGCCAGCAGCCCCCAGGGCATCGAGCAGTACTTC.

This clonotype was counted many times. The chain joins TRBV10-2 to TRBJ2-3, with TRBD1 as a possible D gene (6 bases). The V end was cut by 7 bases, the J end by 3 bases, with 14 bases between. CDR1 is WSHSY and CDR2 is SAAADI in the germline V gene. The CDR3 sequence is 14 residues long. DNA of the CDR3: TGCGCCAGCACGAGAGGGGGTACTACAGATACGCAGTATTTT. Its protein is CASTRGGTTDTQYF.

This clonotype was observed at least ten times. J is TRBJ2-5 and V is TRBV9; the D is unclear. Trimming removed 3 bases at V and 1 base at J, with 13 bases between. CDR1 SGDLS and CDR2 YYNGEE come from the germline V gene. This CDR3 has 15 residues. The CDR3 DNA sequence: TGTGCCAGCAGCGCGAGAGAAGGTTTCCAAGAGACCCAGTACTTC. Residues: CASSAREGFQETQYF.